This T cell receptor (beta chain) stems from a study of identical twins. Study-level findings and limits: Fewer insertions were carried by abundant cord blood beta clonotypes, but none was seen in memory repertoires.

This clonotype was counted between two and nine times. What it recognizes is unknown. Carrying unique molecular identifiers, the cDNA also gained a universal primer site through template switching. TCRdb used MiXCR to reprocess the 5' RACE reads, holding one entry per CDR3 protein. The sample consists of roughly 490,000 distinct CDR3 sequences, roughly 13% of them appearing once. The CDR3 extends over 15 amino acids. The V end was cut by 5 bases, the J end by 1 base, with 14 bases between. The sample was also reused in another study, on yellow fever vaccine responses in identical twins.

Sequenced sample: CD4+ T cells sorted from blood. This TCR was recovered from a woman aged 18 to 35 in good health. The chain combines TRBV12-3 or TRBV12-4 with TRBJ2-5; weak D call: TRBD2 (7 bases). The CDR3 sequence is CASSPQRGGQETQYF. In DNA, the CDR3 is TGTGCCAGCAGTCCCCAAAGGGGGGGCCAAGAGACCCAGTACTTC.